The rows below give T cell receptor beta chains drawn from one sample of a study of T cell responses to AZD1222 COVID-19 vaccine. TCRdb keeps only in-frame clones here, not all; method: immunoSEQ multiplex PCR. The repertoire holds 130,000 or so clones, with around nine tenths as singletons. This specimen was peripheral blood, taken on day 0 of AZD1222 vaccination. These receptors came from an adult in good health. CDR3s include the opening cysteine and the closing phenylalanine or tryptophan. For some rows the clone size is stated as once, few or many, or as a class when expanded; others skip it.

clone size: .; V gene: TRBV27; CDR3 protein: CASSYVVGYGYTF
clone size: .; V gene: TRBV6-2/TRBV6-3; CDR3 protein: CASSLNRANYGYTF
clone size: .; V gene: TRBV14; CDR3 protein: CASSFLEFADTQYF
clone size: .; V gene: TRBV30; CDR3 protein: CAWSVGTPLGF
clone size: few; V gene: TRBV5-1; CDR3 protein: CASSVASGSSYNEQFF
clone size: once; V gene: TRBV11-2; CDR3 protein: CASSLRDTRGEAFF
clone size: .; V gene: TRBV15; CDR3 protein: CATSRDGTGNQPQHF
clone size: .; V gene: TRBV11-2; CDR3 protein: CASSTGPPQTQYF
clone size: once; V gene: TRBV7-9; CDR3 protein: CASSLLGAGTDTQYF
clone size: .; V gene: TRBV7-9; CDR3 protein: CASNEREFTDTQYF
clone size: .; V gene: TRBV5-4; CDR3 protein: CASSLAGGGTGELFF
clone size: once; V gene: TRBV7-7; CDR3 protein: CASSLGASGANVLTF